The next 28 T cell receptor beta chains were all read from a single sample in a study of cytomegalovirus exposure and HLA in healthy donors. Primers for the PCR totalled 60 Vbeta and 13 Jbeta. The table came from immunoSEQ multiplex PCR; TCRdb's copy has only in-frame clones and leaves some out. The table lists roughly 90,000 clones, roughly 83% of them singletons. Material for sequencing was PBMCs. These receptors were collected from a man between 18 and 29 years old in good health and CMV-seronegative.

This clone occurred a few times. The chain uses TRBV29-1 and TRBJ1-1, with TRBD1 matching 7 bases. From germline, CDR1 is SQVTM and CDR2 ANQGSEA. V was pared by 3 bases and J by 4 bases, with 14 bases of the junction left unmatched. The CDR3 loop spans 16 amino acids. The CDR3 DNA reads as TGCAGCGTTGATGATTGGGCAGGGGGTCGGGGCACTGAAGCTTTCTTT. Its protein is CSVDDWAGGRGTEAFF. The full variable domain, completed using reference TRBV29-1 and TRBJ1-1, is SAVISQKPSRDICQRGTSLTIQCQVDSQVTMMFWYRQQPGQSLTLIATANQGSEATYESGFVIDKFPISRPNLTFSTLTVSNMSPEDSSIYLCSVDDWAGGRGTEAFFGQGTRLTVV.

The genes are TRBV2 and TRBJ1-3, with D maybe TRBD1 (5 bases). Per germline, CDR1 SNHLY and CDR2 FYNNEI. V lost 8 bases and J lost 9, with 11 bases in between. CDR3 length: 11 amino acids. The CDR3 nucleotides are TGTGCCAGCGGTTTCGGGGGCACCATATATTTT. Amino acid sequence: CASGFGGTIYF.

The rearrangement links TRBV7-9 to TRBJ2-7; D gene uncertain. This CDR3 has 13 amino acids. Trimming shortened V by 5 bases and J by 5 bases, and 13 bases separated the two germline ends. In germline, CDR1 is SEHNR, CDR2 FQNEAQ (reference sequence). The chain's CDR3 is CASSPDHEDEQYF. The DNA of the CDR3 is TGTGCCAGCAGCCCCGACCACGAGGACGAGCAGTACTTC.

The genes are TRBV28 and TRBJ2-6; D not certain. CDR1 and CDR2 (germline): MDHEN, SYDVKM. The CDR3 contains 14 residues. The germline V and J ends were trimmed by 9 bases and 0 bases, with 9 bases remaining between them. The CDR3 loop reads CASYSSSGANVLTF. The CDR3 nucleotides are TGTGCCAGTTATTCCTCCTCTGGGGCCAACGTCCTGACTTTC.

This chain links TRBV5-4 with TRBJ2-1; 13 bases match TRBD2. Germline V gene data show CDR1 as SGHNT and CDR2 as YYREEE (reference sequence). The V segment lost 4 bases and the J segment 14 bases; nucleotides outside the gene matches: 3. This CDR3 is 12 amino acids long. The CDR3 DNA follows: TGTGCCAGCAGCCAGGGACTAGCGGGGAAGTTCTTC. Translated, it gives CASSQGLAGKFF. Using reference TRBV5-4 and TRBJ2-1 for the parts outside the CDR3, the full variable domain is ETGVTQSPTHLIKTRGQQVTLRCSSQSGHNTVSWYQQALGQGPQFIFQYYREEENGRGNFPPRFSGLQFPNYSSELNVNALELDDSALYLCASSQGLAGKFFGPGTRLTVL.

The chain is built from TRBV5-8 and TRBJ1-1; D is possibly TRBD1 (5 bases). The ends were cut back, 8 bases at V and 2 bases at J, with 10 bases in the middle. The CDR3 contains 12 residues. Germline V gene lookup returns CDR1 SGHTS and CDR2 YDEGEE. The CDR3 is CASVRTNTEAFF. The CDR3, as DNA: TGTGCCAGTGTACGGACAAACACTGAAGCTTTCTTT.

The genes are TRBV13 and TRBJ2-7; 7 nucleotides agree with TRBD1. The germline CDR1 and CDR2 sequences are PRHDT and FYEKMQ (reference sequence). There are 17 residues in the CDR3. The J segment lost 0 bases and the V segment lost 0 bases, leaving 8 bases of the junction unmatched. The chain's CDR3 is CASSLGRQGLGSYEQYF. In DNA, the CDR3 is TGTGCCAGCAGCTTAGGCCGACAGGGCTTGGGCTCCTACGAGCAGTACTTC.

This chain links TRBV18 with TRBJ2-2; D might be TRBD2 (6 bases). The CDR3 is made up of 16 amino acids. The ends were cut back, 8 bases at V and 5 bases at J, with 21 bases in the middle. Per germline, CDR1 KGHSH and CDR2 LQKENI. The CDR3 sequence: CASRAIPGVSTGELFF. The CDR3 nucleotides read TGTGCCAGCCGAGCGATCCCGGGAGTATCGACCGGGGAGCTGTTTTTT.

CDR3 region: CASSVTGGSLNTEAFF. CDR3 nucleotide sequence: TGTGCCAGCAGCGTAACGGGAGGGTCCTTGAACACTGAAGCTTTCTTT. This rearrangement joins TRBV9 to TRBJ1-1; D gene unclear. Germline V gene data show CDR1 as SGDLS and CDR2 as YYNGEE. Trimming removed 1 base at V and 0 bases at J, with 13 bases between. The CDR3 consists of 16 residues.

The CDR3 region is CASSLSATPGQTYGYTF. CDR3 nucleotides: TGTGCCAGCAGCTTATCCGCTACCCCGGGACAGACCTATGGCTACACCTTC. The chain links TRBV7-3 to TRBJ1-2; 7 bases align to TRBD1. Losses at the gene ends were 2 bases for V and 4 bases for J; bases not matched to a gene: 13. The length of the CDR3 is 17 residues. Germline CDR1 reads SGHTA; CDR2 reads FQGTGA. Full variable domain (missing parts from reference TRBV7-3 and TRBJ1-2): GAGVSQTPSNKVTEKGKYVELRCDPISGHTALYWYRQSLGQGPEFLIYFQGTGAADDSGLPNDRFFAVRPEGSVSTLKIQRTERGDSAVYLCASSLSATPGQTYGYTFGSGTRLTVV.

The chain links TRBV5-6 to TRBJ1-1; D is ambiguous. Germline-derived CDR1 and CDR2 are SGHDT and YYEEEE. The CDR3 loop spans 14 amino acids. The V end was cut by 3 bases, the J end by 1 base, with 10 bases between. The CDR3 region is CASSSLTENTEAFF. The CDR3 DNA sequence: TGTGCCAGCAGCTCCCTCACAGAGAACACTGAAGCTTTCTTT.

The chain is built from TRBV5-1 and TRBJ1-1; the D gene is possibly TRBD1 (6 bases). Germline CDR1 and CDR2: SGHRS and YFSETQ. This CDR3 is built from 16 residues. V lost 4 bases and J 5 bases, leaving 21 bases between the germline ends. The CDR3 sequence is CASSQGTTQARTEAFF. In nucleotides, the CDR3 is TGCGCCAGCAGCCAGGGGACCACCCAGGCTCGGACTGAAGCTTTCTTT.

The chain employs TRBV30 and TRBJ1-2; the match to TRBD1 covers 9 bases. From germline, CDR1 is GTSNPN and CDR2 SVGIG (reference sequence). The V and J ends lost 8 bases and 6 bases, in that order; junction bases with no gene match: 4. This CDR3 is 11 amino acids long. This CDR3 reads CAHRGRNGYTF. In nucleotides, the CDR3 is TGTGCCCACAGGGGGCGCAATGGCTACACCTTC. The entire variable domain, with the rest obtained from reference TRBV30 and TRBJ1-2, is as follows: SQTIHQWPATLVQPVGSPLSLECTVEGTSNPNLYWYRQAAGRGLQLLFYSVGIGQISSEVPQNLSASRPQDRQFILSSKKLLLSDSGFYLCAHRGRNGYTFGSGTRLTVV.

In its sample, this clone was seen many times. V usage is TRBV6-5 and J usage is TRBJ1-1, with D uncertain. CDR1 is MNHEY and CDR2 is SVGAGI in the germline V gene. Trimming removed 7 bases from V and 3 bases from J, with 9 bases in between. This CDR3 is 12 amino acids long. The CDR3 spells CASNAGYTEAFF. The CDR3 nucleotides are TGTGCCAGCAACGCAGGTTACACTGAAGCTTTCTTT.

The chain recombines TRBV29-1 with TRBJ2-1; 9 bases line up with TRBD2. J was trimmed by 12 bases and V by 6 bases; bases with no gene match: 12. The CDR3 runs 13 residues. Germline V lookup: CDR1 SQVTM, CDR2 ANQGSEA. CDR3: CSVDPGGAGGQFF. CDR3 sequence (DNA): TGCAGCGTCGATCCCGGAGGAGCGGGGGGGCAGTTCTTC.

This chain links TRBV10-3 with TRBJ1-5, with 7 bases lining up with TRBD1. The germline V gene encodes CDR1 ENHRY and CDR2 SYGVKD. The length of the CDR3 is 15 residues. With V trimmed by 8 bases and J by 5 bases, 12 bases remained unmatched. The DNA of the CDR3 is TGTGCCATCCGATCGGGGCAGGGGGGTCATCAGCCCCAGCATTTT. It is translated as CAIRSGQGGHQPQHF.

The chain links TRBV27 to TRBJ1-1; 8 nucleotides agree with TRBD1. Unmatched junction bases numbered 4, after V lost 0 bases and J lost 10 bases. This CDR3 has 13 residues. Germline V lookup: CDR1 MNHEY, CDR2 SMNVEV (reference sequence). In DNA, the CDR3 is TGTGCCAGCAGTTTATCCGCAACAGGGGGAGCTTTCTTT. Amino acids: CASSLSATGGAFF.

The J gene is TRBJ2-7, the V gene TRBV13; possibly TRBD2 for D (7 bases). Germline V gene lookup returns CDR1 PRHDT and CDR2 FYEKMQ (reference sequence). Deletions cut 6 bases from V and 3 bases from J, with 21 bases between. The CDR3 loop spans 16 amino acids. CDR3 sequence: CASSPWVGGGNYEQYF. The CDR3 bases are TGTGCCAGCAGTCCCTGGGTGGGAGGGGGAAACTACGAGCAGTACTTC.

This sequence joins TRBV28 and TRBJ1-4; 8 nucleotides match TRBD1. The CDR3 loop spans 15 amino acids. CDR1 is MDHEN and CDR2 is SYDVKM in the germline V gene. V lost 8 bases, J lost 8 bases, and 13 bases stayed unmatched. CDR3 nucleotides: TGTGCCAGCGGGTCACAGGGGGGGGGAGAAGAAAAACTGTTTTTT. Amino acids: CASGSQGGGEEKLFF. The full variable domain, in which reference TRBV28 and TRBJ1-4 provide the parts outside the CDR3, is DVKVTQSSRYLVKRTGEKVFLECVQDMDHENMFWYRQDPGLGLRLIYFSYDVKMKEKGDIPEGYSVSREKKERFSLILESASTNQTSMYLCASGSQGGGEEKLFFGSGTQLSVL.

The chain combines TRBV9 with TRBJ2-4; 8 bases match TRBD1. V was clipped by 3 bases and J by 2 bases; unmatched bases: 4. Germline V lookup: CDR1 SGDLS, CDR2 YYNGEE. This CDR3 region has 15 residues. CDR3 sequence (DNA): TGTGCCAGCAGCGGACAGGGGAGGTCCAAAAACATTCAGTACTTC. Translated: CASSGQGRSKNIQYF.

The chain employs TRBV27 and TRBJ1-2; a possible D gene is TRBD1 (6 bases). The ends were cut back, 8 bases at V and 0 bases at J, with 10 bases in the middle. Germline V gene lookup returns CDR1 MNHEY and CDR2 SMNVEV (reference sequence). This CDR3 is built from 13 residues. DNA for the CDR3: TGTGCCAGCTGGACAGCACCTAACTATGGCTACACCTTC. This sequence encodes CASWTAPNYGYTF.

J is TRBJ1-4 and V is TRBV19; 8 bases are a match to TRBD1. This CDR3 contains 17 residues. The ends lost 7 bases at V and 1 base at J; junction bases unmatched: 11. Looked up from germline, CDR1 is LNHDA and CDR2 is SQIVND (reference sequence). The CDR3 loop reads CASKPKDREQTNEKLFF. The CDR3 DNA reads as TGTGCCAGTAAGCCCAAGGACAGGGAGCAAACTAATGAAAAACTGTTTTTT.

This chain joins TRBV6-5 and TRBJ1-1; the D gene is possibly TRBD1 (6 bases). Germline lookup yields CDR1 MNHEY and CDR2 SVGAGI. The CDR3 runs to 15 residues. V gave up 5 bases and J gave up 3 bases, with 16 bases separating them. CDR3 sequence: CASSSYRAGDTEAFF. The CDR3 DNA reads as TGTGCCAGCAGTAGTTACAGGGCGGGGGACACTGAAGCTTTCTTT.

This clone was counted once. V gene TRBV5-1 combines with J gene TRBJ2-1, with a possible D match to TRBD2 (7 bases). The CDR3 has 15 amino acids. Germline CDR1 and CDR2: SGHRS and YFSETQ. Trimming left V 4 bases short and J 5 bases short, with 16 bases between. The CDR3: CASSPVGGPDNEQFF. CDR3 DNA sequence: TGCGCCAGCAGCCCTGTCGGGGGGCCTGACAATGAGCAGTTCTTC.

The rearrangement joins TRBV28 to TRBJ1-2; D call uncertain. CDR1 and CDR2 (germline): MDHEN, SYDVKM. The ends were cut back, 6 bases at V and 0 bases at J, with 8 bases in the middle. The CDR3 runs 13 residues. CDR3 coding DNA: TGTGCCAGCAGCCAACAAGCTAACTATGGCTACACCTTC. Translated, it gives CASSQQANYGYTF.

The chain uses TRBV7-2 and TRBJ2-3; D perhaps matches TRBD2 (5 bases). V lost 0 bases and J lost 0, with 7 bases in between. Per the germline V gene, CDR1 is SGHTA and CDR2 is FQGNSA. CDR3 length: 15 amino acids. The CDR3 DNA reads TGTGCCAGCAGCTTAGCGCCTAGCAGCACAGATACGCAGTATTTT. Amino acids: CASSLAPSSTDTQYF.

The genes are TRBV14 and TRBJ1-1, with 11 bases fitting TRBD1. After removal of 3 bases from V and 1 base from J, the junction contained 4 bases not matched to a gene. Germline loops: CDR1 SGHDN, CDR2 FVKESK. There are 16 residues in the CDR3. The CDR3 spells CASSHSGQGANTEAFF. The CDR3 DNA reads as TGTGCCAGCAGCCACTCCGGACAGGGGGCGAACACTGAAGCTTTCTTT.

CDR3 region: CASRRGYTQYF. CDR3 coding DNA: TGTGCCAGTAGGAGGGGGTATACGCAGTATTTT. The chain recombines TRBV19 with TRBJ2-3, with D possibly being TRBD1 (6 bases). The CDR3 covers 11 residues. The germline V gene has CDR1 LNHDA and CDR2 SQIVND (reference sequence). V shed 6 bases and J shed 7 bases, with 8 bases lying between them.